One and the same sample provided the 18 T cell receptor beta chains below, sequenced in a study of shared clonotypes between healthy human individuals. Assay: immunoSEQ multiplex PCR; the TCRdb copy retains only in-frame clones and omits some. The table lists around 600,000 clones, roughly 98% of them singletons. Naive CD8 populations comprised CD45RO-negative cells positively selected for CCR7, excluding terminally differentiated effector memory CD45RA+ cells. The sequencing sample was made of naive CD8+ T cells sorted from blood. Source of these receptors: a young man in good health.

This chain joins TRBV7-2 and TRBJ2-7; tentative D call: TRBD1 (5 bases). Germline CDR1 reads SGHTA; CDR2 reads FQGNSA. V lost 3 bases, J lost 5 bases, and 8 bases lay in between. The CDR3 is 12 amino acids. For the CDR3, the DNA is TGTGCCAGCAGCTTGTTAGGGGACGAGCAGTACTTC. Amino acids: CASSLLGDEQYF.

The CDR3 loop reads CASTASGQNFFYGYTF. As DNA, the CDR3 is TGTGCCAGCACGGCTTCTGGGCAGAATTTTTTCTATGGCTACACCTTC. J is TRBJ1-2 and V is TRBV27; the D is unclear. The CDR3 sequence is 16 residues long. The germline V gene has CDR1 MNHEY and CDR2 SMNVEV (reference sequence). V was clipped by 7 bases and J by 4 bases, with 22 bases between them.

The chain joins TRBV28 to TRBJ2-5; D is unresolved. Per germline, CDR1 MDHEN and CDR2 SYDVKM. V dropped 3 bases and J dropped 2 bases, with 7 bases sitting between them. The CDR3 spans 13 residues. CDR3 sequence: CASSFLLQETQYF. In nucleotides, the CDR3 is TGTGCCAGCAGTTTCCTTCTTCAAGAGACCCAGTACTTC. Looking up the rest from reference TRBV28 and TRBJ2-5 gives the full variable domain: DVKVTQSSRYLVKRTGEKVFLECVQDMDHENMFWYRQDPGLGLRLIYFSYDVKMKEKGDIPEGYSVSREKKERFSLILESASTNQTSMYLCASSFLLQETQYFGPGTRLLVL.

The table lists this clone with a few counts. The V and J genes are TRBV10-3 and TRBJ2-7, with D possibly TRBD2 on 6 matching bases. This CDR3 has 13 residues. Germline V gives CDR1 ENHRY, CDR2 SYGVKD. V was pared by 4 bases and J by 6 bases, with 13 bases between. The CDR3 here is CAISALGGAEQYF. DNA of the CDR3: TGTGCCATCAGTGCTTTGGGGGGAGCCGAGCAGTACTTC.

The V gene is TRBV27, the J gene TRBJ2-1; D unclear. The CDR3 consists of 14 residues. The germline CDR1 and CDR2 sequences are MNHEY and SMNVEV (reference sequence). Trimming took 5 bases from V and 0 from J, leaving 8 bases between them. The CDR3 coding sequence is TGTGCCAGCAGTCCAATTAGCTCCTACAATGAGCAGTTCTTC. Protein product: CASSPISSYNEQFF.

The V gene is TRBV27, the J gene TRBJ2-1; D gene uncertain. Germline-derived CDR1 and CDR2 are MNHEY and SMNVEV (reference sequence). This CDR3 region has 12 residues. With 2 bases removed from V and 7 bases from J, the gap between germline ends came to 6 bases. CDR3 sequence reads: CASSLGANEQFF. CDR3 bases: TGTGCCAGCAGTTTAGGAGCTAATGAGCAGTTCTTC.

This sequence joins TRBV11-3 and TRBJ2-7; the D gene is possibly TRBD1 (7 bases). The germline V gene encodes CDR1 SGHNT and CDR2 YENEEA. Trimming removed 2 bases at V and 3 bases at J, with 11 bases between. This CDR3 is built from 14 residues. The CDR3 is CASSLSGDSYEQYF. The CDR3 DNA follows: TGTGCCAGCAGCTTATCGGGGGACAGCTACGAGCAGTACTTC. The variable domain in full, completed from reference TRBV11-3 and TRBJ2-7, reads EAGVVQSPRYKIIEKKQPVAFWCNPISGHNTLYWYLQNLGQGPELLIRYENEEAVDDSQLPKDRFSAERLKGVDSTLKIQPAELGDSAVYLCASSLSGDSYEQYFGPGTRLTVT.

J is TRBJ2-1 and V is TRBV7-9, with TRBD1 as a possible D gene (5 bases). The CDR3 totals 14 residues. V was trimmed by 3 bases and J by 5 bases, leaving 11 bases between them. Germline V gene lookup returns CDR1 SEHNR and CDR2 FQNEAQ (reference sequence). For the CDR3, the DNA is TGTGCCAGCAGCTTGGCCCAGGGCCACAATGAGCAGTTCTTC. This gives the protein CASSLAQGHNEQFF.

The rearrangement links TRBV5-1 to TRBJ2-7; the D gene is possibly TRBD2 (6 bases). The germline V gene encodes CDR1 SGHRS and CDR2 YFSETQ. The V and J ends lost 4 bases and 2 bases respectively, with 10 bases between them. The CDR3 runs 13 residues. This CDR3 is CASSMGGTYEQYF. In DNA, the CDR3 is TGCGCCAGCAGCATGGGGGGAACCTACGAGCAGTACTTC.

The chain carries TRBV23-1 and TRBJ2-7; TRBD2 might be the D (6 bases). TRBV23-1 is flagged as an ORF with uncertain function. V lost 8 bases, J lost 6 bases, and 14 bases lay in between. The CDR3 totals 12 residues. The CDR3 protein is CASWDQGGEQYF. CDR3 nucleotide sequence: TGCGCCAGCTGGGACCAGGGAGGCGAGCAGTACTTC.

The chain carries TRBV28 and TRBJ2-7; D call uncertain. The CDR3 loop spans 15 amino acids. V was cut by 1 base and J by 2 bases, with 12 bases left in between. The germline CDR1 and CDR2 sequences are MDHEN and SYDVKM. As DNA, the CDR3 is TGTGCCAGCAGTTTATCCTGGACGGAGACCTACGAGCAGTACTTC. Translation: CASSLSWTETYEQYF.

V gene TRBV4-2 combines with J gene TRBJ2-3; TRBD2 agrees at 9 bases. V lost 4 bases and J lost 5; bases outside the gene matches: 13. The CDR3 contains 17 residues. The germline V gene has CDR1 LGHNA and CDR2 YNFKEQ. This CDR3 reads CASSRLGAGGLGDTQYF. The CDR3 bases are TGTGCCAGCAGCCGCCTGGGGGCGGGAGGGTTGGGAGATACGCAGTATTTT.

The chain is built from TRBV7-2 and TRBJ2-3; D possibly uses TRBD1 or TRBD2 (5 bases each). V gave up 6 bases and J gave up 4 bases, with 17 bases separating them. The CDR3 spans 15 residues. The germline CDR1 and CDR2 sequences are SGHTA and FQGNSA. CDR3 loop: CASRAWDPDADTQYF. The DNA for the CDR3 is TGTGCCAGCAGGGCGTGGGACCCCGATGCAGATACGCAGTATTTT.

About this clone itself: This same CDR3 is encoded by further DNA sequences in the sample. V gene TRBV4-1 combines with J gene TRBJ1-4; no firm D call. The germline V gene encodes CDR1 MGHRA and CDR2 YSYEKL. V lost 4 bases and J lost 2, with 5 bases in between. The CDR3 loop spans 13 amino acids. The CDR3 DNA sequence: TGCGCCAGCAGCCTACGGACTAATGAAAAACTGTTTTTT. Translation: CASSLRTNEKLFF.

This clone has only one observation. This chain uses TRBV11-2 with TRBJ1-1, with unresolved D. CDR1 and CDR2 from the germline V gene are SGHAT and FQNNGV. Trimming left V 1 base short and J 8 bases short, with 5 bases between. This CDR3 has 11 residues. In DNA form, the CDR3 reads TGTGCCAGCAGCTTAGTCGCGGAAGCTTTCTTT. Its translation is CASSLVAEAFF.

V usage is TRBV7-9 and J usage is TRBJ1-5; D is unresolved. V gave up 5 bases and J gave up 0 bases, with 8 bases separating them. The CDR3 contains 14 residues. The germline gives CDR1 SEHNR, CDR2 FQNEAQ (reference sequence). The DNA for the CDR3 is TGTGCCAGCAGCAGGACTGATAGCAATCAGCCCCAGCATTTT. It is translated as CASSRTDSNQPQHF.

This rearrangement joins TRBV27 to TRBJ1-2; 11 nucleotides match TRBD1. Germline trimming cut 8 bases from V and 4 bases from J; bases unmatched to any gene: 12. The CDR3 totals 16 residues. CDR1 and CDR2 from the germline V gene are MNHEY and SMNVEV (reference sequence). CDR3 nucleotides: TGTGCCAGCCGTCTAATCGGACAGGGGGCGATCTATGGCTACACCTTC. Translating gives CASRLIGQGAIYGYTF.

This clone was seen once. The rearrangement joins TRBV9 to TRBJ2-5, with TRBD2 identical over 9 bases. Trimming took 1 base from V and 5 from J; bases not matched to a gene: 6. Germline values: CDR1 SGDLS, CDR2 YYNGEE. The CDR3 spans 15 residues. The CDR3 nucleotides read TGTGCCAGCAGCGTACTAGCGGGAAGGATTGAGACCCAGTACTTC. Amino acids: CASSVLAGRIETQYF.